Listed here are 23 T cell receptor beta chains from one sample, sequenced in a study of T cell changes during pregnancy in multiple sclerosis. TCRdb's table, derived via immunoSEQ multiplex PCR, lists solely in-frame clones and lacks some. The table lists about 97,000 clones, more than 90% of them singletons. This sample comprised peripheral blood, obtained in the second trimester of pregnancy. All receptors derive from a female donor with multiple sclerosis, enrolled in a pregnancy study.

V usage is TRBV28 and J usage is TRBJ2-7; TRBD1 might be the D (6 bases). From germline, CDR1 is MDHEN and CDR2 SYDVKM. The CDR3 loop spans 12 amino acids. Trimming removed 5 bases from V and 3 bases from J, with 8 bases in between. CDR3: CASSLRGYEQYF. The DNA of the CDR3 is TGTGCCAGCAGTCTCAGGGGCTACGAGCAGTACTTC.

The chain has TRBV7-9 and TRBJ2-7; 9 bases match TRBD1. The V gene's germline CDR1 is SEHNR and CDR2 FQNEAQ (reference sequence). Trimming removed 5 bases from V and 5 bases from J; junction bases left unmatched: 13. This CDR3 comprises 16 residues. The CDR3 region has the DNA TGTGCCAGCAGCCCGGGGAGAGGGACAGGGTTTCACGAGCAGTACTTC. Translating gives CASSPGRGTGFHEQYF.

The V and J genes are TRBV27 and TRBJ2-1; TRBD2 might be the D (6 bases). The CDR3 is 16 amino acids. Germline V gene lookup returns CDR1 MNHEY and CDR2 SMNVEV (reference sequence). Trimming took 4 bases from V and 6 from J, leaving 19 bases between them. The CDR3 coding sequence is TGTGCCAGCAGTTCCTACCACGGGACTCCTCGCAATGAGCAGTTCTTC. It translates to CASSSYHGTPRNEQFF.

The chain combines TRBV19 with TRBJ2-1, with 8 positions matching TRBD2. CDR1 and CDR2 from the germline V gene are LNHDA and SQIVND (reference sequence). The V gene end was trimmed by 5 bases and the J gene end by 7 bases; junction bases not matched to a gene: 7. The CDR3 extends over 14 amino acids. The CDR3 DNA reads as TGTGCCAGTAGTCCGGTAGCGGGAAGGAATGAGCAGTTCTTC. It yields the protein CASSPVAGRNEQFF.

This clone was picked up many times. The chain links TRBV7-3 to TRBJ1-1; a possible D gene is TRBD1 (5 bases). Between the trimmed V and J ends, which lost 5 bases and 5 bases, there was a span of 12 bases. This CDR3 comprises 13 residues. Germline CDR1 SGHTA, CDR2 FQGTGA. The CDR3 loop reads CASSRVGGTEAFF. Written as DNA, the CDR3 is TGTGCCAGCAGCCGCGTCGGGGGGACTGAAGCTTTCTTT.

The chain is built from TRBV2 and TRBJ1-5, with D possibly TRBD1 on 5 matching bases. The CDR3 is made up of 15 amino acids. Trimming shortened V by 5 bases and J by 0 bases, and 11 bases separated the two germline ends. Germline CDR1 reads SNHLY; CDR2 reads FYNNEI. Written as DNA, the CDR3 is TGTGCCAGCAGTCTAAGGGGATATAGCAATCAGCCCCAGCATTTT. Its protein product is CASSLRGYSNQPQHF.

This chain joins TRBV28 and TRBJ1-3, with 11 bases aligning to TRBD1. The CDR3 totals 15 residues. Germline V CDR1 and CDR2: MDHEN, SYDVKM. V trimming: 6 bases; J trimming: 2 bases; junction bases outside the gene matches: 3. The CDR3 protein is CASSPDRGPGNTIYF. The CDR3 DNA reads TGTGCCAGCAGCCCGGACAGGGGGCCTGGAAACACCATATATTTT.

The chain combines TRBV5-4 with TRBJ1-4; 9 nucleotides line up with TRBD1. CDR3 size: 15 residues. Germline CDR1 SGHNT, CDR2 YYREEE (reference sequence). Trimming removed 1 base from V and 8 bases from J; junction bases left unmatched: 6. The CDR3 protein is CASSLQDRGYEKLFF. CDR3 sequence (DNA): TGTGCCAGCAGCTTGCAGGACAGGGGTTACGAAAAACTGTTTTTT.

The rearrangement joins TRBV9 to TRBJ2-1; 12 nucleotides align to TRBD2. Germline lookup yields CDR1 SGDLS and CDR2 YYNGEE. V shed 4 bases and J 4 bases; nucleotides not matched to a gene: 6. The CDR3 covers 16 residues. The CDR3 DNA sequence: TGTGCCAGCAGCTTACGGACTAGCGGGACTTACAATGAGCAGTTCTTC. Its protein is CASSLRTSGTYNEQFF.

V usage is TRBV10-1 and J usage is TRBJ2-2; D perhaps matches TRBD2 (7 bases). Trimming cost V 0 bases and J 5 bases, with 13 bases left between them. The CDR3 is 16 residues long. The germline V gene encodes CDR1 WNHNN and CDR2 SYGVQD (reference sequence). DNA for the CDR3: TGCGCCAGCAGTGAGTCGGGGGGGCAAGGAACCGGGGAGCTGTTTTTT. Amino acid sequence: CASSESGGQGTGELFF.

This clone was seen just once. V is TRBV9 and J is TRBJ2-7; the match to TRBD2 covers 13 bases. This CDR3 is built from 15 residues. Per germline, CDR1 SGDLS and CDR2 YYNGEE. Germline trimming cut 3 bases from V and 4 bases from J; bases unmatched to any gene: 4. In nucleotides, the CDR3 is TGTGCCAGCAGCGGACTAGCGGGAGGTTGGTACGAGCAGTACTTC. Its protein is CASSGLAGGWYEQYF.

The chain joins TRBV6-5 to TRBJ2-7; the match to TRBD2 covers 7 bases. Trimming at V came to 10 bases and at J to 4 bases, leaving 13 bases not matched to a gene. This CDR3 contains 14 residues. In germline, CDR1 is MNHEY, CDR2 SVGAGI. The CDR3 DNA sequence: TGTGCCACCATGGGGGGTAGCGGGCCTTACGAGCAGTACTTC. It specifies CATMGGSGPYEQYF.

The sample holds a few counts of this clone. The chain uses TRBV4-3 and TRBJ1-1; 8 positions match TRBD1. Germline CDR1 is LGHNA and CDR2 is YSLEER. V was clipped by 4 bases and J by 1 base; unmatched bases: 5. The CDR3 spans 15 residues. The CDR3 protein is CASSPRDRWNTEAFF. As DNA, the CDR3 is TGCGCCAGCAGCCCCCGGGACAGGTGGAACACTGAAGCTTTCTTT.

The rearrangement uses TRBV28 and TRBJ2-1; no reliable D call. Between the trimmed V and J ends, which lost 2 bases and 14 bases, there was a span of 19 bases. Germline V CDR1 and CDR2: MDHEN, SYDVKM. The CDR3 has 14 residues. CDR3 in amino acids: CASSLNSLEASEFF. Here the CDR3 DNA reads TGTGCCAGCAGTTTAAATAGTCTTGAGGCGTCGGAGTTCTTC.

Only one count was recorded for this clone. The rearrangement joins TRBV2 to TRBJ2-3, with a tentative D call TRBD2 (6 bases). This CDR3 has 17 amino acids. Germline CDR1 and CDR2: SNHLY and FYNNEI. V lost 1 base and J 5 bases, leaving 19 bases between the germline ends. CDR3 sequence: CASSEVSRDWGGDTQYF. The CDR3 DNA is TGTGCCAGCAGTGAAGTCTCGAGGGACTGGGGAGGAGATACGCAGTATTTT.

The genes are TRBV28 and TRBJ2-7, with a tentative D call TRBD1 (6 bases). Germline assignment: CDR1 MDHEN and CDR2 SYDVKM. CDR3 length: 20 residues. V gave up 5 bases and J gave up 3 bases, with 32 bases separating them. The CDR3 sequence: CASSPRPGDQILQLYYEQYF. The CDR3 nucleotides read TGTGCCAGCAGTCCCCGGCCAGGGGACCAAATCCTCCAGTTATACTACGAGCAGTACTTC.

This clone came up once. The chain combines TRBV7-2 with TRBJ2-7, with 7 bases identical to TRBD2. V shed 8 bases, J shed 0 bases, and the junction held 7 bases outside the gene matches. The length of the CDR3 is 14 residues. Germline V gene data show CDR1 as SGHTA and CDR2 as FQGNSA. The CDR3 sequence: CASSQGGSSYEQYF. In DNA form, the CDR3 reads TGTGCCAGCTCTCAGGGCGGGAGCTCCTACGAGCAGTACTTC.

This clone has only a few counts. The CDR3 reads CASRYREGITQPQHF. The CDR3 nucleotides are TGTGCCAGTAGATACAGGGAGGGGATAACTCAGCCCCAGCATTTT. This chain joins TRBV19 and TRBJ1-5, with a possible D match to TRBD1 (6 bases). This CDR3 has 15 amino acids. V lost 6 bases and J lost 6, with 18 bases in between. Germline V CDR1 and CDR2: LNHDA, SQIVND (reference sequence).

The CDR3 region has the DNA TGCGCCAGCACCTCAGGAGAGACCCAGTACTTC. It codes for CASTSGETQYF. The chain joins TRBV23-1 to TRBJ2-5; D uncertain. TRBV23-1 is assigned to the ORF class and has an uncertain function. CDR3 length: 11 amino acids. V was trimmed by 7 bases and J by 4 bases, leaving 7 bases between them.

The gene calls are TRBV28 and TRBJ1-1; 7 bases match TRBD1. Germline lookup yields CDR1 MDHEN and CDR2 SYDVKM. The CDR3 is made up of 16 amino acids. V was clipped by 5 bases and J by 3 bases; unmatched bases: 12. CDR3 amino acids: CASSGPGQETYTEAFF. CDR3 nucleotide sequence: TGTGCCAGCAGTGGACCCGGACAGGAGACCTACACTGAAGCTTTCTTT. The full variable domain, with the rest looked up from reference TRBV28 and TRBJ1-1, is DVKVTQSSRYLVKRTGEKVFLECVQDMDHENMFWYRQDPGLGLRLIYFSYDVKMKEKGDIPEGYSVSREKKERFSLILESASTNQTSMYLCASSGPGQETYTEAFFGQGTRLTVV.

Here the CDR3 reads CASSIDRGQGPTEAFF. Here the CDR3 DNA reads TGTGCCAGTAGTATAGATCGGGGACAGGGACCCACTGAAGCTTTCTTT. This chain connects TRBV19 to TRBJ1-1; 9 bases map to TRBD1. J lost 4 bases, V lost 0 bases, and 6 bases had no gene match. The germline CDR1 and CDR2 sequences are LNHDA and SQIVND (reference sequence). The CDR3 has 16 amino acids.

The chain links TRBV29-1 to TRBJ1-2, with TRBD1 as a possible D gene (6 bases). V was clipped by 7 bases and J by 5 bases, with 17 bases between them. CDR1 is SQVTM and CDR2 is ANQGSEA in the germline V gene. This CDR3 is built from 13 residues. This CDR3 reads CSATSRGDYGYTF. In nucleotides, the CDR3 is TGCAGCGCCACAAGCAGGGGAGATTATGGCTACACCTTC.

The chain carries TRBV10-3 and TRBJ2-1; tentatively, D is TRBD2 (5 bases). CDR3 length equals 17 residues. V gave up 4 bases and J gave up 5 bases, with 21 bases separating them. CDR1 and CDR2 (germline): ENHRY, SYGVKD. CDR3 nucleotides: TGTGCCATCAGTGGTGTCCGGGGTGGGAGATCTCACAATGAGCAGTTCTTC. Amino acid sequence: CAISGVRGGRSHNEQFF.